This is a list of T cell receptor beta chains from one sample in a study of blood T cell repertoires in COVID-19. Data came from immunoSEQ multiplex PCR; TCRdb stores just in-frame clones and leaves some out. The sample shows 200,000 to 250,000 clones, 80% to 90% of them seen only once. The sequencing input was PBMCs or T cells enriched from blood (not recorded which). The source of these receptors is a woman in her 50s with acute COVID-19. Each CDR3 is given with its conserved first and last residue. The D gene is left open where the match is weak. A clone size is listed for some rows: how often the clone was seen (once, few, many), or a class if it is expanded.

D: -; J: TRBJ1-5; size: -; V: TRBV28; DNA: TGTGCCAGCAGTCGAGTCAGGGGAAGCAATCAGCCCCAGCATTTT; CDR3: CASSRVRGSNQPQHF
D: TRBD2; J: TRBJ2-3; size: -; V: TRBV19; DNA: TGTGCCATCGGCGGGCGGGAGGCCAATACGCAGTATTTT; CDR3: CAIGGREANTQYF
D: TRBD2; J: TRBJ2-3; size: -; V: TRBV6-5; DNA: TGTGCCAGCAGTTACGCTAGCGGGAGTTCAGATACGCAGTATTTT; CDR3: CASSYASGSSDTQYF
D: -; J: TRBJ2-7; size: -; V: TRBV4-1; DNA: TGCGCCAGCAGCCAAGAGTTGGCAGGGTGGGACGAGCAGTACTTC; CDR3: CASSQELAGWDEQYF
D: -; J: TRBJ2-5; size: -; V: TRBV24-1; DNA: TGTGCCACCAGTGCTACAGACAGGCTCGAGACCCAGTACTTC; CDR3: CATSATDRLETQYF
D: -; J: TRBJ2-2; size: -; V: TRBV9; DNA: TGTGCCAGCAGCGTCGGGGGTTTGGACACCGGGGAGCTGTTTTTT; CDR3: CASSVGGLDTGELFF
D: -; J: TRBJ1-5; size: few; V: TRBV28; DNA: TGTGCCATTACCGGGAGCTATAGCAATCAGCCCCAGCATTTT; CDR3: CAITGSYSNQPQHF
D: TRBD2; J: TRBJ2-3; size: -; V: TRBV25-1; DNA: TGTGCCAGCCGATCTAGCGGGAGGTCTAATACGCAGTATTTT; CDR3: CASRSSGRSNTQYF
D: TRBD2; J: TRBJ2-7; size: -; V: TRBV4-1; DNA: TGCGCCAGCAGCCAAGAGCTCCTAGCGGACTACGAGCAGTACTTC; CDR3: CASSQELLADYEQYF
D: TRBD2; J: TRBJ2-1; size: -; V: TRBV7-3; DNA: TGTGCCAGCAGCTTAATCGGGGGGTCGGATGAGCAGTTCTTC; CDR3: CASSLIGGSDEQFF
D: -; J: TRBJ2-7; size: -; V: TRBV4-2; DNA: TGTGCCAGCAGCCAAGGCCCCGGCGGATGGCAGTACTTC; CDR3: CASSQGPGGWQYF
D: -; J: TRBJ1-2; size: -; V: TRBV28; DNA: TGTGCCAGCAGAACGGGGACAACTTACTATGGCTACACCTTC; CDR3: CASRTGTTYYGYTF
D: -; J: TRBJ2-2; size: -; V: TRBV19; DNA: TGTGCCAGTAGTAGGCAATACAGAACCGGGGAGCTGTTTTTT; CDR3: CASSRQYRTGELFF
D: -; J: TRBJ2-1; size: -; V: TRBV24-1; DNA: TGTGCCACCAGTGATTTAACAACTAATCAGTTCTTC; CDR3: CATSDLTTNQFF
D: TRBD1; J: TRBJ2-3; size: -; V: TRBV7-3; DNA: TGTGCCAGCAGCTTAGAGAAGGGGGCGCGAACGCAGTATTTT; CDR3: CASSLEKGARTQYF
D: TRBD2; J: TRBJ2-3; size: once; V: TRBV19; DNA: TGTGCCAGTAGTAGGACTAGCGGTAGCACAGATACGCAGTATTTT; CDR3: CASSRTSGSTDTQYF
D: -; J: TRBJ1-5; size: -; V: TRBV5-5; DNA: TGTGCCAGCAGCTTGGACAGTTACGTTCAGCCCCAGCATTTT; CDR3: CASSLDSYVQPQHF
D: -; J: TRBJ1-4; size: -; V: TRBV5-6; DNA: TGTGCCAGCAGACGGGATGGGGCTAATGAAAAACTGTTTTTT; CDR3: CASRRDGANEKLFF
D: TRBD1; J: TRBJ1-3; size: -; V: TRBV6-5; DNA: TGTGCCAGCAGGGGGGACAGGGGAAATGGAAACACCATATATTTT; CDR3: CASRGDRGNGNTIYF
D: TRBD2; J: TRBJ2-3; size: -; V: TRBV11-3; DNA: TGTGCCGGGGGACTAGCGGAGTCTGACACAGATACGCAGTATTTT; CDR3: CAGGLAESDTDTQYF
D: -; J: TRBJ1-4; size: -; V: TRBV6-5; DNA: TGTGCCAGCGGGGGCCTGGGACCAACTAATGAAAAACTGTTTTTT; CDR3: CASGGLGPTNEKLFF
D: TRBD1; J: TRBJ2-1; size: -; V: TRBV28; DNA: TGTGCCACGATCAGGGGGTACAATGAGCAGTTCTTC; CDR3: CATIRGYNEQFF
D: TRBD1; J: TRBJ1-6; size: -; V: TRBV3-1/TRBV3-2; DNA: TGTGCCAGCAGCCCAGTCCCGGGACAGTATAATTCACCCCTCCACTTT; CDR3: CASSPVPGQYNSPLHF
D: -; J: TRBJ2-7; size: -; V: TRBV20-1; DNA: TGCAGTGCTCAGACAGACGAGCAGTACTTC; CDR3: CSAQTDEQYF
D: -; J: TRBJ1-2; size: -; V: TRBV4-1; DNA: TGCGCCAGCAGCCAAGTAAACTGGAACTATGGCTACACCTTC; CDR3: CASSQVNWNYGYTF
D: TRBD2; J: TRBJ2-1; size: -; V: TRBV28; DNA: TGTGCCAGCAGTTTAGGCACTAGCGGGAGGAATGAGCAGTTCTTC; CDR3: CASSLGTSGRNEQFF
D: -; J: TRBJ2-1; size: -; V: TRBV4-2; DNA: TGTGCCAGCAGCCGAGGTCGGCTAGCCTACAATGAGCAGTTCTTC; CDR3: CASSRGRLAYNEQFF
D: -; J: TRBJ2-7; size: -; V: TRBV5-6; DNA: TGTGCCAGCAGCTTAGATTCCCAGGGGGGAGGTGGCTACGAGCAGTACTTC; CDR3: CASSLDSQGGGGYEQYF